Listed below are T cell receptor beta chains from one sample, sequenced in a study of blood T cell repertoires in COVID-19. Using immunoSEQ multiplex PCR, the repertoire was profiled, and TCRdb retains in-frame clones only, with some absent. The table lists 250,000 to 300,000 clones, about 88% of them singletons. The specimen sequenced was peripheral blood. These receptors all come from a woman in her forties who had recovered from COVID-19. Both conserved end residues are part of each CDR3. The D gene is left open where the match is weak. Where a row states a size, it is once, few, many or the class of an expanded clone; other rows omit it.

TRBV19	.	TRBJ1-4	14	TRBD1	TGTGCCAGTAGTATGAGTGACAGGGGTGAAAAACTGTTTTTT	CASSMSDRGEKLFF
TRBV4-1	.	TRBJ1-6	15	.	TGCGCCAGCAGCCAACTCCCCTCGGACAACCCACCCCTCCACTTT	CASSQLPSDNPPLHF
TRBV4-3	.	TRBJ2-6	18	TRBD1	TGCGCCAGCAGCCAACGGGACAGTGACTTCTCTGGGGCCAACGTCCTGACTTTC	CASSQRDSDFSGANVLTF
TRBV12-5	.	TRBJ1-3	15	.	TGTGCTAGTGGTTGGTCATCTAGCTCTGGAAACACCATATATTTT	CASGWSSSSGNTIYF
TRBV7-8	.	TRBJ2-1	17	TRBD2	TGTGCCAGCAGCTCCAGTCGACTAGCGGGGTCTATGAATGAGCAGTTCTTC	CASSSSRLAGSMNEQFF
TRBV12-3/TRBV12-4	.	TRBJ2-7	13	.	TGTGCCAGCAGTTTGGACAGTTTCTACGAGCAGTACTTC	CASSLDSFYEQYF
TRBV3-1/TRBV3-2	.	TRBJ1-2	14	.	TGTGCCAGCAGCCAAGTGCGGGGGCTGGGTGGCTACACCTTC	CASSQVRGLGGYTF
TRBV5-6	.	TRBJ1-1	16	TRBD1	TGTGCCAGCAGCCCTGGGACAGTCTACATGAACACTGAAGCTTTCTTT	CASSPGTVYMNTEAFF
TRBV5-4	.	TRBJ2-3	15	.	TGTGCCAGCAGCTTGTACGGGGGGCAAACAGATACGCAGTATTTT	CASSLYGGQTDTQYF
TRBV12-3/TRBV12-4	.	TRBJ1-2	10	.	TGTGCCACAGACAGGAATGGCTACACCTTC	CATDRNGYTF
TRBV28	.	TRBJ1-2	15	TRBD1	TGTGCCAGCAGGTACCGGGACAGGGATAACTATGGCTACACCTTC	CASRYRDRDNYGYTF
TRBV5-1	.	TRBJ2-5	15	.	TGCGCCAGCAGGTCAGCGACAGGACCTCAAGAGACCCAGTACTTC	CASRSATGPQETQYF
TRBV5-6	.	TRBJ2-1	16	TRBD2	TGTGCCAGCAGCTTGCGGGGACTAGCGGGATCCAATGAGCAGTTCTTC	CASSLRGLAGSNEQFF
TRBV18	.	TRBJ2-5	15	TRBD2	TGTGCCAGCTCACCGCGGCTAGCGGGACAAGAGACCCAGTACTTC	CASSPRLAGQETQYF
TRBV4-2	.	TRBJ2-3	17	TRBD2	TGTGCCAGCAGCCAATGGACTAGCGGGGGGAACACAGATACGCAGTATTTT	CASSQWTSGGNTDTQYF
TRBV5-4	.	TRBJ2-3	12	.	TGTGCCAGCAGCACTAGCACAGATACGCAGTATTTT	CASSTSTDTQYF
TRBV10-1	.	TRBJ2-3	16	.	TGCGCCAGCAGTGTCGACAGCCACCTCAGCACAGATACGCAGTATTTT	CASSVDSHLSTDTQYF
TRBV7-9	few	TRBJ1-3	15	.	TGTGCCAGCAGCTTAGGTGGAGGGCCTGGAAACACCATATATTTT	CASSLGGGPGNTIYF
TRBV19	.	TRBJ2-2	16	TRBD2	TGTGCCAGTAGTCCGATAGCGGGAGGGGGCTCCGGGGAGCTGTTTTTT	CASSPIAGGGSGELFF
TRBV7-3	.	TRBJ1-1	13	.	TGTGCCAGCAGCCCGACAGTGAACACTGAAGCTTTCTTT	CASSPTVNTEAFF
TRBV5-1	.	TRBJ2-3	13	.	TGCGCCAGCGGGGTAGCGGCTACAGATACGCAGTATTTT	CASGVAATDTQYF
TRBV19	.	TRBJ2-2	15	TRBD1	TGTGCCAGTAGTACGATGGACAGGGGCACCGGGGAGCTGTTTTTT	CASSTMDRGTGELFF
TRBV3-1/TRBV3-2	.	TRBJ2-1	15	.	TGTGCCAGCAGAAAGGCAGGGGCAAAATGGAATGAGCAGTTCTTC	CASRKAGAKWNEQFF
TRBV7-2	once	TRBJ2-5	14	.	TGTGCCAGCAGCTTTAGCGGAAACCAAGAGACCCAGTACTTC	CASSFSGNQETQYF
TRBV3-1/TRBV3-2	.	TRBJ2-3	15	TRBD2	TGTGCCAGCAGTCCCCTAGCGGGGTCCACAGATACGCAGTATTTT	CASSPLAGSTDTQYF
TRBV27	.	TRBJ1-1	16	.	TGTGCCAGCAGTCCCGGACAGCTTTACATGAACACTGAAGCTTTCTTT	CASSPGQLYMNTEAFF
TRBV7-9	.	TRBJ2-1	15	TRBD2	TGTGCCAGCAGCGATAGCGGGAGGGCCGGCAATGAGCAGTTCTTC	CASSDSGRAGNEQFF
TRBV4-1	.	TRBJ2-7	16	.	TGCGCCAGCAGCCACCGGGCAGGGACTCTCTCCTACGAGCAGTACTTC	CASSHRAGTLSYEQYF
TRBV7-6	.	TRBJ2-2	15	.	TGTGCCAGCAGCTTAGGTGGTTGGAGCACCGGGGAGCTGTTTTTT	CASSLGGWSTGELFF
TRBV12-3/TRBV12-4	.	TRBJ1-2	12	.	TGTGCCAGCAGCGCGGGAGAACCTGGCTACACCTTC	CASSAGEPGYTF
TRBV6-5	.	TRBJ2-1	11	.	TGTGCCAGCAGAGGGGTGGATGAGCAGTTCTTC	CASRGVDEQFF
TRBV9	few	TRBJ1-4	15	.	TGTGCCAGCAGCGTAGTGGGGGCCCGGGGTGAAAAACTGTTTTTT	CASSVVGARGEKLFF
TRBV11-3	.	TRBJ2-5	12	.	TGTGCCAGCAGCTCTCGCGTCCCTTCCCAGTACTTC	CASSSRVPSQYF
TRBV11-3	.	TRBJ1-1	11	.	TGTGCCAGCAGCTTAGGGCAGGGAGCTTTCTTT	CASSLGQGAFF
TRBV7-2	.	TRBJ2-3	15	TRBD1	TGTGCCAGCAGCCCCTGGACAGGGAACACAGATACGCAGTATTTT	CASSPWTGNTDTQYF
TRBV29-1	.	TRBJ1-6	13	.	TGCAGCGTAGCAGGGTCCTATAATTCACCCCTCCACTTT	CSVAGSYNSPLHF
TRBV10-3	.	TRBJ1-2	14	.	TGTGCCATCAGTGAGTGGGGGGTTGACTATGGCTACACCTTC	CAISEWGVDYGYTF
TRBV9	.	TRBJ2-3	15	.	TGTGCCAGCAGCGTAGACTGGTCCCCCCCCGATACGCAGTATTTT	CASSVDWSPPDTQYF
TRBV6-5	once	TRBJ1-2	14	.	TGTGCCAGCAGTTACTCTTACGGAGGTCATGGCTACACCTTC	CASSYSYGGHGYTF
TRBV2	few	TRBJ2-1	14	TRBD2	TGTGCCAGCACGGGCGGGGGGGCGGATAATGAGCAGTTCTTC	CASTGGGADNEQFF
TRBV7-9	.	TRBJ2-7	16	TRBD2	TGTGCCAGCAGCTTGATTGACCTAGCGGGATCCTACGAGCAGTACTTC	CASSLIDLAGSYEQYF
TRBV3-1/TRBV3-2	.	TRBJ2-7	14	TRBD1	TGTGCCAGCAGCCCGCGACAGGGTACCTACGAGCAGTACTTC	CASSPRQGTYEQYF
TRBV9	.	TRBJ1-6	16	.	TGTGCCAGCAGCGTCGGGGATGGTGGTTATAATTCACCCCTCCACTTT	CASSVGDGGYNSPLHF
TRBV29-1	.	TRBJ2-2	15	TRBD1	TGCAGCGTTGAACCTTGGGGACAGGGGACCGGGGAGCTGTTTTTT	CSVEPWGQGTGELFF
TRBV27	.	TRBJ2-2	14	.	TGTGCCAGCAGTTGGGCGGGGCGGGACGGGGAGCTGTTTTTT	CASSWAGRDGELFF
TRBV19	.	TRBJ1-1	17	.	TGTGCCAGTATTCCTGGACGGGAAAAACCTGAGAACACTGAAGCTTTCTTT	CASIPGREKPENTEAFF
TRBV12-3/TRBV12-4	once	TRBJ2-5	13	TRBD2	TGTGCCAGCAGGAATAGCGGGGGAGAGACCCAGTACTTC	CASRNSGGETQYF
TRBV7-2	.	TRBJ1-5	13	.	TGTGCCAGCAGCCAGAGGGTCACTCAGCCCCAGCATTTT	CASSQRVTQPQHF
TRBV18	.	TRBJ2-2	14	.	TGTGCCAGCTCACCACCCGGTGGGAGCGGGGAGCTGTTTTTT	CASSPPGGSGELFF
TRBV29-1	once	TRBJ2-3	14	.	TGCAGCGTTGATCGAAGAGAGGGCACAGATACGCAGTATTTT	CSVDRREGTDTQYF